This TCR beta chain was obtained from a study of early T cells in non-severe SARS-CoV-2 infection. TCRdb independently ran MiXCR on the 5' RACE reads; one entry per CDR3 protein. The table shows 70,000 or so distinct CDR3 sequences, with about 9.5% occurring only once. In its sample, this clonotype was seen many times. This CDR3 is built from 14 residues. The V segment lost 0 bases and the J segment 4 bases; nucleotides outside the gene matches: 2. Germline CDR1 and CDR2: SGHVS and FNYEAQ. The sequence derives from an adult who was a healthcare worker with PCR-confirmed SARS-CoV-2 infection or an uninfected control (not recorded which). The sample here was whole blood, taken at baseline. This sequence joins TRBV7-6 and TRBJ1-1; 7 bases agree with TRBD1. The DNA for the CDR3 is TGTGCCAGCAGCTTAGCGTCAGGGGGCACTGAAGCTTTCTTT. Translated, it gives CASSLASGGTEAFF.